This T cell receptor beta chain was profiled in a study of CD8+CD57+ T cells in acquired aplastic anemia. General observations from the study: Common to patients and controls were 25 to 30 CD8+ CDR3 sequences.

This clonotype was found a few times. Its matching antigen is unknown. For CDR3 and TCR beta VDJ profiling, genomic DNA was the template used. Via MiXCR, TCRdb re-called the reads, giving one row per CDR3 protein. The sample records around 430,000 distinct CDR3 sequences, around 32% being singletons. Patients sequenced had flow cytometry evidence of CD8+CD57+ cell expansion. Sequencing was done on a sample of sorted CD4+, CD8+, or CD8+CD57+ T cells (not recorded which) from PBMCs. This receptor was identified in a human donor with aplastic anemia.

The CDR3 DNA sequence: TGTGCCAGCAGCTCTACACCAAGCAATCAGCCCCAGCATTTT. Translation gives CASSSTPSNQPQHF. The V gene is TRBV5-4, the J gene TRBJ1-5, with D unclear. This CDR3 has 14 amino acids. Germline V CDR1 and CDR2: SGHNT, YYREEE (reference sequence). V was shortened by 3 bases and J by 1 base, with 8 bases between the two germline ends.